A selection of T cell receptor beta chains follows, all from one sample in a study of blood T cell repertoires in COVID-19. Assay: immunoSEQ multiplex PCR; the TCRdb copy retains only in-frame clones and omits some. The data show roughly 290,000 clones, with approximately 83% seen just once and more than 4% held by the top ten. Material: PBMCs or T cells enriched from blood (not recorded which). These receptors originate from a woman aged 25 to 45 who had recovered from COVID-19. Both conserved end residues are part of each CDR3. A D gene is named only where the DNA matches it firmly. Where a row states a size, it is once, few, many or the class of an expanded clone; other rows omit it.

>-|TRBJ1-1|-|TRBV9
TGTGCCAGCAGAGGGCGGGCGAACACTGAAGCTTTCTTT
CASRGRANTEAFF
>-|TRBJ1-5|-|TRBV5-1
TGCGCCAGCAGCTTGAGGTACGGGGATCAGCCCCAGCATTTT
CASSLRYGDQPQHF
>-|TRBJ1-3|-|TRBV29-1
TGCAGCGTTGGCGTAAGCTCTGGAAACACCATATATTTT
CSVGVSSGNTIYF
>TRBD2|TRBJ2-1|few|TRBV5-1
TGCGCCAGCAGCTTTCTAGCGGGGGCGTACAATGAGCAGTTCTTC
CASSFLAGAYNEQFF
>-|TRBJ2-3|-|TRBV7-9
TGTGCCAGCAGCTTAGCCCTAGCCTCTGCTAGCACAGATACGCAGTATTTT
CASSLALASASTDTQYF
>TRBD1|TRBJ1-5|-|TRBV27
TGTGCCAGCAGTTTCAACAGGGGGGCCAATCAGCCCCAGCATTTT
CASSFNRGANQPQHF
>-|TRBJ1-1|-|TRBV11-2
TGTGCCAGCAGCTATTCCGTCCAGGTCGGCACTGAAGCTTTCTTT
CASSYSVQVGTEAFF
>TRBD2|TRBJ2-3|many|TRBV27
TGTGCCAGCACAGGCAGGGGTCCGGTAGCGGGAGCGGGCACAGATACGCAGTATTTT
CASTGRGPVAGAGTDTQYF
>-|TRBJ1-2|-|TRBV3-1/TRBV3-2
TGTGCCAGCAGCCCTGGTGGCCAGTTTAACTATGGCTACACCTTC
CASSPGGQFNYGYTF
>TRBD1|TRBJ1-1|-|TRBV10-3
TGTGCCATCAGTGGCGATGTTTGGACAGGAGGGGAAGCTTTCTTT
CAISGDVWTGGEAFF
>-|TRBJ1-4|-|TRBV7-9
TGTGCCAGCAGCTTAACATCGGAGATGGAAAAACTGTTTTTT
CASSLTSEMEKLFF
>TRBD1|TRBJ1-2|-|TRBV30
TGTGCCTGGAGTGAGGACAGGGTCGACACCTTC
CAWSEDRVDTF
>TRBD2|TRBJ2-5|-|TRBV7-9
TGTGCCAGCAGCGGGGGGGGGACTGAAGAGACTCAGTACTTC
CASSGGGTEETQYF
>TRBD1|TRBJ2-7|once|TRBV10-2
TGCGCCAGCAGTGAGCAGACAGGGGCTGGTTACGAGCAGTACTTC
CASSEQTGAGYEQYF
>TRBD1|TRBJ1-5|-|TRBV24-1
TGTGCCGCGGGGACAGACAATCAGCCCCAGCATTTT
CAAGTDNQPQHF
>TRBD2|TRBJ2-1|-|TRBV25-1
TGTGCCAGCAGTGGGGGGACTAGCATCCTATCCTACAATGAGCAGTTCTTC
CASSGGTSILSYNEQFF
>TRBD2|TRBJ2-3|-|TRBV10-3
TGTGCCATCAGTGAAGAGATGAGACTAGCGGGAGGAAATACGCAGTATTTT
CAISEEMRLAGGNTQYF
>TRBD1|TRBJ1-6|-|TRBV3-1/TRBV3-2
TGTGCCAGCAGCCGGGATACAGGGGGCTATAATTCACCCCTCCACTTT
CASSRDTGGYNSPLHF
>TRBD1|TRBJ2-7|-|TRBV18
TGTGCCAGCTCACCAGGGACAGGGTTTTACGAGCAGTACTTC
CASSPGTGFYEQYF
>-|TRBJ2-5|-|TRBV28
TGTGCCAGCAGCCGAGCGGTTACGCAAGAGACCCAGTACTTC
CASSRAVTQETQYF
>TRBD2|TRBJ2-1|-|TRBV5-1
TGCGCCAGCAGCTTGGGGACTAGCGCATACAATGAGCAGTTCTTC
CASSLGTSAYNEQFF
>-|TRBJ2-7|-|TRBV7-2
TGTGCCAGCAGCTCGTTCCTTTACGAGCAGTACTTC
CASSSFLYEQYF
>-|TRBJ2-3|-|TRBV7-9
TGTGCCAGCAGCCCCAGGTGGGGTGAGGGTTATGGGGACACAGATACGCAGTATTTT
CASSPRWGEGYGDTDTQYF
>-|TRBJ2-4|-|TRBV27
TGTGCCAGCAGGGACTCAGCCAAAAACATTCAGTACTTC
CASRDSAKNIQYF
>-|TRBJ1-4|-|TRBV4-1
TGCGCCAGCAGCCAAGTAAAGGGGCGGACTAATGAAAAACTGTTTTTT
CASSQVKGRTNEKLFF
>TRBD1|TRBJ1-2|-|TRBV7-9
TGTGCCAGCAGCCAAAACAGGGGACCTGCCTATGGCTACACCTTC
CASSQNRGPAYGYTF
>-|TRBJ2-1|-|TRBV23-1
TGCGCCAGCAGTCAAATTTGGTTTCCGTGCAGGGGTCTCAATGAGCAGTTCTTC
CASSQIWFPCRGLNEQFF
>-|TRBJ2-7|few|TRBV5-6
TGTGCCAGCAGCACACCGGGGTTTACCTACGAGCAGTACTTC
CASSTPGFTYEQYF
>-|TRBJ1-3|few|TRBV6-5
TGTGCCAGTCGGCCGCAGGGGCGCGGAAACACCATATATTTT
CASRPQGRGNTIYF
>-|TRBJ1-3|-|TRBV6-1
TGTGCCAGCAGTGATCGGGGGGGAGGAAACACCATATATTTT
CASSDRGGGNTIYF
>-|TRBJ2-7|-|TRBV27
TGTGCCAGCAGTCTCGTCGTGGGTAGGGGACTCTCCGAGCAGTACTTC
CASSLVVGRGLSEQYF
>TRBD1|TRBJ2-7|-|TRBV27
TGTGCCAGCAGTTCCGCGGGACAGGGGGCCAACGAGCAGTACTTC
CASSSAGQGANEQYF
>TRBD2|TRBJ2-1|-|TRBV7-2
TGTGCCAGCAGCTCCCAGACTAGCGGGAGCCTCTCCTACAATGAGCAGTTCTTC
CASSSQTSGSLSYNEQFF
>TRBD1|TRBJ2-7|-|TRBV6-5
TGTGCCAGCAGCAGACAGGGCTCCTACGAGCAGTACTTC
CASSRQGSYEQYF
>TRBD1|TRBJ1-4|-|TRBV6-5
TGTGCCAGCACTCCGTCCGGGACAGTAAATGAAAAACTGTTTTTT
CASTPSGTVNEKLFF
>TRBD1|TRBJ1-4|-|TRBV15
TGTGCCACCAGCAGCGACAGGGCAAAATATGGAAAACTGTTTTTT
CATSSDRAKYGKLFF
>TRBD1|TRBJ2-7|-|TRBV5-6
TGTGCCAGCAGCCCCGGGACAGGGCTCTACGAGCAGTACTTC
CASSPGTGLYEQYF
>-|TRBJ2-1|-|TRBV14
TGTGCCAGCAGCCAAGTACCTGGCGGGCCTTACAATGAGCAGTTCTTC
CASSQVPGGPYNEQFF
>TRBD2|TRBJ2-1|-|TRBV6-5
TGTGCCAGCACGCCCCCGGGGGGGCCCTACAATGAGCAGTTCTTC
CASTPPGGPYNEQFF
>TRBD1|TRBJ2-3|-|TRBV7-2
TGTGCCAGCAGCGCCCCCCTGGGACAGGGCACAGATACGCAGTATTTT
CASSAPLGQGTDTQYF
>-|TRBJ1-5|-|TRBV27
TGTGCCAGCAGTTTAACCGGTGGAGGGGGGGGCTTTGAGCCCCAGCATTTT
CASSLTGGGGGFEPQHF
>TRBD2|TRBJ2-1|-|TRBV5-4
TGTGCCAGCAGCGTGGTGGGACTAGCGGGAGGGGGAAATGAGCAGTTCTTC
CASSVVGLAGGGNEQFF
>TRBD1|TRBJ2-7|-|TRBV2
TGTGCCAGCAGTGAAGTGGGACAGACCCTTTACGAGCAGTACTTC
CASSEVGQTLYEQYF
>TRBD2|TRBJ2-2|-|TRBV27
TGTGCCAGCAGTTCCCAGACTAGCGGGAGGGCCGGGAGGTCCGGGGAGCTGTTTTTT
CASSSQTSGRAGRSGELFF
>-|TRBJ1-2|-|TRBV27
TGTGCCAGCAGCCCTAAGGGGATGACGGCGGACTATGGCTACACCTTC
CASSPKGMTADYGYTF
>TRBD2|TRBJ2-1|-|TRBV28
TGTGCCAGCAGTTTTAGAGCGGGATCCTACAATGAGCAGTTCTTC
CASSFRAGSYNEQFF
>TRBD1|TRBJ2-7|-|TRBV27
TGTGCCAGCAGTTTAGAGGGGGCACACGACGAGCAGTACTTC
CASSLEGAHDEQYF
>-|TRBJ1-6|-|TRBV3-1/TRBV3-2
TGTGCCAGCAGCCGGAAGGGGCAGAATTCACCCCTCCACTTT
CASSRKGQNSPLHF
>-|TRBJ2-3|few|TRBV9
TGTGCCAGCAGCGTATCCAGCGTAGGAACAGATACGCAGTATTTT
CASSVSSVGTDTQYF
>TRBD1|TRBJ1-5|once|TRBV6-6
TGTGCCAGCCGGACAGGGGAAGGCCAGCCCCAGCATTTT
CASRTGEGQPQHF
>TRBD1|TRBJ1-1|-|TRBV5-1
TGCGCCAGCAGCTCGCCGGGACAGGGTTCTGAAGCTTTCTTT
CASSSPGQGSEAFF
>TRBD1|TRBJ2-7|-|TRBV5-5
TGTGCCAGCACCTTTATGACAGGGGACTCCTACGAGCAGTACTTC
CASTFMTGDSYEQYF
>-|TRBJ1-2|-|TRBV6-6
TGTGCCAGCAGTTGGAGTGGCGGGTTCGCGTGGTACACCTTC
CASSWSGGFAWYTF
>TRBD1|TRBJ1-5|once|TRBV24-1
TGTGCCACCAGTGATTCCGGGACAGGGTATGTCGGTCAGCCCCAGCATTTT
CATSDSGTGYVGQPQHF
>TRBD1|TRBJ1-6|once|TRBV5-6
TGTGCCAGCAGCGTTCCGGGACAGTCGAATTCACCCCTCCACTTT
CASSVPGQSNSPLHF